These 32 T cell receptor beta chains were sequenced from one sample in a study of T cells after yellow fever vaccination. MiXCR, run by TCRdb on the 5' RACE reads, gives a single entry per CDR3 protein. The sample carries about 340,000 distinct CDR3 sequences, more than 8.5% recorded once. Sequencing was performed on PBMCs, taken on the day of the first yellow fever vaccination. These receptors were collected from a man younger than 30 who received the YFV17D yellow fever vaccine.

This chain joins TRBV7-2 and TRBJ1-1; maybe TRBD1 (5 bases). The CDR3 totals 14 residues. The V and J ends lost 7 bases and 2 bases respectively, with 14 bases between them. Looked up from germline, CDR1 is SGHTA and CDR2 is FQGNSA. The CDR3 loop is CASNYPGGNTEAFF. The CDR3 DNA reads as TGTGCCAGCAACTATCCTGGGGGAAACACTGAAGCTTTCTTT.

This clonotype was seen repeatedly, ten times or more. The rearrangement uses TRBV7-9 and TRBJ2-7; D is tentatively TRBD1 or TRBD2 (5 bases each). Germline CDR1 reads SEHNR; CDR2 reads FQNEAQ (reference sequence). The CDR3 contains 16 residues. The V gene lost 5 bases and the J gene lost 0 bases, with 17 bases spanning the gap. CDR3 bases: TGTGCCAGCAGCGACCGGGACCTTAAAAGCTCCTACGAGCAGTACTTC. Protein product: CASSDRDLKSSYEQYF.

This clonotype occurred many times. The CDR3 nucleotides read TGCGCCAGCCGACCGGGACAGATCACAACTAATGAAAAACTGTTTTTT. Amino acids: CASRPGQITTNEKLFF. The genes are TRBV5-1 and TRBJ1-4, with 7 bases matching TRBD1. J was trimmed by 0 bases and V by 7 bases; bases with no gene match: 9. Germline V gives CDR1 SGHRS, CDR2 YFSETQ. The CDR3 covers 16 residues.

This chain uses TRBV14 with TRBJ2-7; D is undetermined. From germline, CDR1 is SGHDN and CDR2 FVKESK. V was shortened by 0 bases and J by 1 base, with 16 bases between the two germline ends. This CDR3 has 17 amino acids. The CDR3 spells CASSQDASRYLSYEQYV. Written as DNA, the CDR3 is TGTGCCAGCAGCCAAGATGCCTCTAGATACCTATCCTACGAGCAGTACGTC.

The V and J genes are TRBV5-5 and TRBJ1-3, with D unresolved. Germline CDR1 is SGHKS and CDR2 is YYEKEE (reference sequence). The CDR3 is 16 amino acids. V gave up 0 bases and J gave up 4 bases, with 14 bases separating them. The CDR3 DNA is TGTGCCAGCAGCTTGGCCGCGATGTCTGAGGGAAACACCATATATTTT. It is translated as CASSLAAMSEGNTIYF.

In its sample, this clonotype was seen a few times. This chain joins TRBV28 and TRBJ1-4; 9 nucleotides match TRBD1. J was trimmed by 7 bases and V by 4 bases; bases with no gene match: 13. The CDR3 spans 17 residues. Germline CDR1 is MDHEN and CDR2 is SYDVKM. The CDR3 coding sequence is TGTGCCAGCAGTTCCTCCGGGACAGGGTCCCTTGGTGAAAAACTGTTTTTT. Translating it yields CASSSSGTGSLGEKLFF.

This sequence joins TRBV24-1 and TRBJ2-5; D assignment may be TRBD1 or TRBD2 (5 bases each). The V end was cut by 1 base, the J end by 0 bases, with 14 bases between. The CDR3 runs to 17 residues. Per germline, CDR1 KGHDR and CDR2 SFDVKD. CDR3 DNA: TGTGCCACCAGTGATTTCCGGGACGGAATGTACCAAGAGACCCAGTACTTC. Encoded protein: CATSDFRDGMYQETQYF.

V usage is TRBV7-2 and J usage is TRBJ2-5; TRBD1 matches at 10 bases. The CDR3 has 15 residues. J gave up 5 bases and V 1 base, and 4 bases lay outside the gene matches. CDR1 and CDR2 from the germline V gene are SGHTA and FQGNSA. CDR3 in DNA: TGTGCCAGCAGCTTAGAGGGACAGGGGAGGGAGACCCAGTACTTC. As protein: CASSLEGQGRETQYF.

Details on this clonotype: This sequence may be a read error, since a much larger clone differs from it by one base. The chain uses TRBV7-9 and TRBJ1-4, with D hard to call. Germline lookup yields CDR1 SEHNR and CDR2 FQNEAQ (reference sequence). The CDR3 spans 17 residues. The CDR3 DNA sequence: TGTGCCAACAGCTTATGGTTTACCCCCGGAGTTGGCGAAAAACTGTTTTTT. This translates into CANSLWFTPGVGEKLFF.

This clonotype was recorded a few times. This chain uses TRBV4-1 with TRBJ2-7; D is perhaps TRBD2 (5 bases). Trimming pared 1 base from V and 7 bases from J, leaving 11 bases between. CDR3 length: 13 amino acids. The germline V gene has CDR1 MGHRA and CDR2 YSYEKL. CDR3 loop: CASSQVESGEQYF. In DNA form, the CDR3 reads TGCGCCAGCAGCCAAGTGGAATCGGGAGAGCAGTACTTC.

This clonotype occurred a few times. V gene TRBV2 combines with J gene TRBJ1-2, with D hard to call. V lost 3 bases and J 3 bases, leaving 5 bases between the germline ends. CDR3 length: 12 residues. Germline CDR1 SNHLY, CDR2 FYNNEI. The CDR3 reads CASSDSYYGYTF. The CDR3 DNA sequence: TGTGCCAGCAGTGACAGCTACTATGGCTACACCTTC.

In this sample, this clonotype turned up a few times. CDR3 DNA: TGCAGTGCTAGAGGTTTGGACAGCCTTATGAACACTGAAGCTTTCTTT. Its protein is CSARGLDSLMNTEAFF. This chain links TRBV20-1 with TRBJ1-1; possible D gene TRBD1, 6 bases. There are 16 residues in the CDR3. Trimming left V 1 base short and J 0 bases short, with 15 bases between. Germline values: CDR1 DFQATT, CDR2 SNEGSKA (reference sequence).

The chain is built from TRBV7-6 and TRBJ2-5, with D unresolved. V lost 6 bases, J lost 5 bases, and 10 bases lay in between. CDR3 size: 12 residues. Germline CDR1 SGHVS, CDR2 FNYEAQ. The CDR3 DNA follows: TGTGCCAGCAGACAGCTGGTGGAGACCCAGTACTTC. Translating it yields CASRQLVETQYF. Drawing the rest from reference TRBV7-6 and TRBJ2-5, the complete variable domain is GAGVSQSPRYKVTKRGQDVALRCDPISGHVSLYWYRQALGQGPEFLTYFNYEAQQDKSGLPNDRFSAERPEGSISTLTIQRTEQRDSAMYRCASRQLVETQYFGPGTRLLVL.

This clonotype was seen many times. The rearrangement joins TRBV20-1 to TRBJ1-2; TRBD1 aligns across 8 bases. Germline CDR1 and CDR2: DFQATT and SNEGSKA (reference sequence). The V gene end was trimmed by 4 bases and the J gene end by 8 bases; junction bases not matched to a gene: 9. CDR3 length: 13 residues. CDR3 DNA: TGCAGTGCTACATCCGGGACAGGATCCGGCTACACCTTC. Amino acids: CSATSGTGSGYTF.

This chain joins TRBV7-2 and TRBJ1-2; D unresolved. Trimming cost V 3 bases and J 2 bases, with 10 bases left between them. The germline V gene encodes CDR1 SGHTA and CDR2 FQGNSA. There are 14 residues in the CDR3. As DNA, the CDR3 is TGTGCCAGCAGCTTGCGGCTAGCCAACTATGGCTACACCTTC. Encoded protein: CASSLRLANYGYTF.

This chain's CDR3 is CSARGTLNTEAFF. In nucleotides, the CDR3 is TGCAGTGCTAGAGGGACACTGAACACTGAAGCTTTCTTT. The chain combines TRBV20-1 with TRBJ1-1; TRBD1 is a possible D gene (5 bases). The germline gives CDR1 DFQATT, CDR2 SNEGSKA (reference sequence). The CDR3 consists of 13 residues. V lost 1 base, J lost 0 bases, and 6 bases lay in between.

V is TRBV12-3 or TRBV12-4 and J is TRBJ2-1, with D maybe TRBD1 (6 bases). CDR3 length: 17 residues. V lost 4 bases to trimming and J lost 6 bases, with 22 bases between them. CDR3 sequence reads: CASSSQGRGWGANEQFF. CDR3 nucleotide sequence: TGTGCCAGCAGTTCCCAGGGGCGAGGCTGGGGAGCCAATGAGCAGTTCTTC.

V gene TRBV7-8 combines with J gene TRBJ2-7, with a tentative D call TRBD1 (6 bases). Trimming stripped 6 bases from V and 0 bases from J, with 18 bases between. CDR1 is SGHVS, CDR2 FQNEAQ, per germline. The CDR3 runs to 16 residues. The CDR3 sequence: CASSPPGHSSSYEQYF. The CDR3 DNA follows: TGTGCCAGCAGTCCGCCGGGACACTCGAGCTCCTACGAGCAGTACTTC.

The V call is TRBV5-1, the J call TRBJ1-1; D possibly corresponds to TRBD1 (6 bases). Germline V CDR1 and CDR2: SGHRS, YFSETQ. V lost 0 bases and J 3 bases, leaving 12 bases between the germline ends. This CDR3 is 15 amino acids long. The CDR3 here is CASSLGIGGDTEAFF. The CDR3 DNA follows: TGCGCCAGCAGCTTGGGAATTGGGGGCGACACTGAAGCTTTCTTT.

CDR3 in DNA: TGTGCCAGCAGCCTAATTACCGCTGAAGCTTTCTTT. Residues: CASSLITAEAFF. This chain uses TRBV5-4 with TRBJ1-1; D remains ambiguous. Trimming cost V 4 bases and J 6 bases, with 10 bases left between them. Germline V gene sequence: CDR1 SGHNT, CDR2 YYREEE (reference sequence). CDR3 size: 12 residues.

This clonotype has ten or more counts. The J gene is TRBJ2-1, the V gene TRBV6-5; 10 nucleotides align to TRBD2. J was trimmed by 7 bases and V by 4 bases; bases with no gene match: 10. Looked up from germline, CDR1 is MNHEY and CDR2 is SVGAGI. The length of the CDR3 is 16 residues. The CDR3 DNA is TGTGCCAGCAGTTCCCACCTAGCGGGGGTCGGGAATGAGCAGTTCTTC. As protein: CASSSHLAGVGNEQFF.

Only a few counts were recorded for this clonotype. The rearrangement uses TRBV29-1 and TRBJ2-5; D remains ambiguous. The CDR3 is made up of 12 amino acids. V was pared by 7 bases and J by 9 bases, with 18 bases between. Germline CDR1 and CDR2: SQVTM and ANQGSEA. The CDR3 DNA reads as TGCAGCGCAGAGGTGGCCAGATTGGCCCAGTACTTC. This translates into CSAEVARLAQYF.

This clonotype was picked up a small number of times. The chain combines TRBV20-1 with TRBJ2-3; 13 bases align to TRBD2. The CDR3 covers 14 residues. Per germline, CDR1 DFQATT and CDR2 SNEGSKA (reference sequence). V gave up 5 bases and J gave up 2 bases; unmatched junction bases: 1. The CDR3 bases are TGCAGTGCTGGGACTAGCGGGATCACAGATACGCAGTATTTT. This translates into CSAGTSGITDTQYF.

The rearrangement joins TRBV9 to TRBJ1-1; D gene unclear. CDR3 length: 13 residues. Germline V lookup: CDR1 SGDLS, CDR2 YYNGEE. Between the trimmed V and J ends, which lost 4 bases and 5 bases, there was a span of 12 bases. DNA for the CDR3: TGTGCCAGCAGCCCTTGGGGAGGGACTGAAGCTTTCTTT. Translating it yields CASSPWGGTEAFF.

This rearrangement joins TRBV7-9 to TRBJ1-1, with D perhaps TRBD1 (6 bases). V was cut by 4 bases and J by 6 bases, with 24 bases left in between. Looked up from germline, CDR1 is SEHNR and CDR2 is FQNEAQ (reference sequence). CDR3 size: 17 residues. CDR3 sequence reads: CASSSFPGRGSVPEAFF. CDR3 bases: TGTGCCAGCAGCTCTTTCCCCGGCAGGGGATCGGTTCCTGAAGCTTTCTTT.

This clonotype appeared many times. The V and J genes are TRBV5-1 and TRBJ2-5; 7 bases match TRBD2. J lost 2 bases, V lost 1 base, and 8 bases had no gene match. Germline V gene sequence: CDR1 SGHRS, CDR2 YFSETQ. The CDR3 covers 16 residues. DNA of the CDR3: TGCGCCAGCAGCTTGAGTCTTGACGGGGGGCAAGAGACCCAGTACTTC. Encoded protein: CASSLSLDGGQETQYF.

The CDR3 nucleotides read TGTGCCAGCAGCCGCAGGGCCGGGTTTAATTCACCCCTCCACTTT. It codes for CASSRRAGFNSPLHF. V and J are TRBV3-1 and TRBJ1-6; D is perhaps TRBD1 (5 bases). This CDR3 is 15 amino acids long. Germline V gene data show CDR1 as LGHDT and CDR2 as YNNKEL (reference sequence). V gave up 4 bases and J gave up 6 bases, with 13 bases separating them.

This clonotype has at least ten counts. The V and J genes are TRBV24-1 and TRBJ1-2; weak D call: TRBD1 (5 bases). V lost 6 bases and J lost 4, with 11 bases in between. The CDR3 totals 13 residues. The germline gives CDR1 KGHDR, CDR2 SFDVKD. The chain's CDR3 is CATSRGVGYGYTF. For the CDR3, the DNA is TGTGCCACCAGTCGAGGGGTTGGCTATGGCTACACCTTC.

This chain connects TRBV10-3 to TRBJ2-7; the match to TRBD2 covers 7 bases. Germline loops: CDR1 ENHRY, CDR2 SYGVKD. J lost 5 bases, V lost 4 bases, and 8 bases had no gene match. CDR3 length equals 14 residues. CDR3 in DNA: TGTGCCATCAGTGGCCGTTTCCTAGCGGACGAGCAGTACGTC. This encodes CAISGRFLADEQYV.

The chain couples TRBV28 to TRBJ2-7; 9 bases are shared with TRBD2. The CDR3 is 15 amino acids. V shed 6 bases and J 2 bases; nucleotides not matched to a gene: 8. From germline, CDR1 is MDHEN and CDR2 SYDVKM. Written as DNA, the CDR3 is TGTGCCAGCAGCCGCCAAGGACTAGCGACCTACGAGCAGTACGTC. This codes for CASSRQGLATYEQYV.

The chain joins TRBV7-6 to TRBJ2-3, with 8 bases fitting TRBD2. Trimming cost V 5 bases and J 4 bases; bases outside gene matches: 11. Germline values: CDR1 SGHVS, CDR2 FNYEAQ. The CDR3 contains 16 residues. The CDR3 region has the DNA TGTGCCAGCAGCCCCCTCGGGGGGGTCGAGGCAGATACGCAGTATTTT. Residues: CASSPLGGVEADTQYF.

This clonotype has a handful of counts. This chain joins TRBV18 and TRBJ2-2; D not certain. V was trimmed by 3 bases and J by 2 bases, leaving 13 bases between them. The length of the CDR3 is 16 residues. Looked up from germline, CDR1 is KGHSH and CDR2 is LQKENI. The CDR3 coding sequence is TGTGCCAGCTCACCTCCGGGCCTCAGTAACACCGGGGAGCTGTTTTTT. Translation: CASSPPGLSNTGELFF.